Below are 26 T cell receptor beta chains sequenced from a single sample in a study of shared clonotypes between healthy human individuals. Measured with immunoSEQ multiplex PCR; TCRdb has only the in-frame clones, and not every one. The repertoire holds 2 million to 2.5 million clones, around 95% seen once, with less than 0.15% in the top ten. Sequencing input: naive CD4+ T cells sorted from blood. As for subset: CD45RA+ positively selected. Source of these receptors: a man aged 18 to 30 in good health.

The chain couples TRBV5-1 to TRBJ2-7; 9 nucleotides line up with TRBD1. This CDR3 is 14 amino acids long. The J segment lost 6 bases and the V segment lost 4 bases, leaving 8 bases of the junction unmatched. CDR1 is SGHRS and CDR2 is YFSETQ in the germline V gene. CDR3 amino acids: CASSLNRDRAEQYF. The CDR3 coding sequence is TGCGCCAGCAGCCTGAACCGGGACAGGGCCGAGCAGTACTTC.

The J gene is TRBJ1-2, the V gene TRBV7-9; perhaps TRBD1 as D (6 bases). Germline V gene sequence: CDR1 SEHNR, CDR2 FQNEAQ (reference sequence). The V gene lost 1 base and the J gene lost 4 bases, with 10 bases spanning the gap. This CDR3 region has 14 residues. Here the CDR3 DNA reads TGTGCCAGCAGCTTAGAGGTCAGGGGCTATGGCTACACCTTC. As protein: CASSLEVRGYGYTF.

The CDR3 loop reads CASTLSGTVTDTQYF. CDR3 coding DNA: TGTGCCAGCACCCTCTCCGGGACAGTCACAGATACGCAGTATTTT. This chain links TRBV28 with TRBJ2-3; TRBD1 agrees at 7 bases. V lost 7 bases to trimming and J lost 2 bases; unmatched junction nucleotides: 9. This CDR3 region has 15 residues. In germline, CDR1 is MDHEN, CDR2 SYDVKM.

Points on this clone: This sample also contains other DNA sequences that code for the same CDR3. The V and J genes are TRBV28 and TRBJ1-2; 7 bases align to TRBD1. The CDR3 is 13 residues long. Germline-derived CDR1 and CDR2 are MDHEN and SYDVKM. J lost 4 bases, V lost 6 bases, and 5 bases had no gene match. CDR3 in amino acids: CASSSGTAYGYTF. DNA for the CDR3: TGTGCCAGCAGCAGCGGGACAGCCTATGGCTACACCTTC.

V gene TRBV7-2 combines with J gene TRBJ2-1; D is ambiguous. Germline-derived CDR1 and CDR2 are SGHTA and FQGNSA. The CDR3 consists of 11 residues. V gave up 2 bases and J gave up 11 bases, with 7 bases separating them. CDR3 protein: CASSLMGKQFF. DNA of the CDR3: TGTGCCAGCAGCTTAATGGGGAAGCAGTTCTTC.

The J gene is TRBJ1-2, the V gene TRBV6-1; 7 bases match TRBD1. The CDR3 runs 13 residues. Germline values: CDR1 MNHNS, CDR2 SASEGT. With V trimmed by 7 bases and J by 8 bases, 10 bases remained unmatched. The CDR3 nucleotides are TGTGCCAGCACCTCCAGGCAGGGGGAAGGCTACACCTTC. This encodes CASTSRQGEGYTF.

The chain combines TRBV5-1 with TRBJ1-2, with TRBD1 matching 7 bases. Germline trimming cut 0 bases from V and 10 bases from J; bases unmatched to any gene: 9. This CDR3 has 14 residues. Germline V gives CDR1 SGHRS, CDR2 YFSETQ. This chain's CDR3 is CASSLGQGLLDYTF. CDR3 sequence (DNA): TGCGCCAGCAGCTTGGGACAGGGCCTCCTAGACTACACCTTC. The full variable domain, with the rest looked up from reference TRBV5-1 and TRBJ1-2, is KAGVTQTPRYLIKTRGQQVTLSCSPISGHRSVSWYQQTPGQGLQFLFEYFSETQRNKGNFPGRFSGRQFSNSRSEMNVSTLELGDSALYLCASSLGQGLLDYTFGSGTRLTVV.

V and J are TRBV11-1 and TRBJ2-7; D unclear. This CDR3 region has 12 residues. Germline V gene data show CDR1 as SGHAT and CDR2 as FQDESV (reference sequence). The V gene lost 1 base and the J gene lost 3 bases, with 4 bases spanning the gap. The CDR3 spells CASSLGDYEQYF. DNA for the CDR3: TGTGCCAGCAGCTTAGGGGACTACGAGCAGTACTTC.

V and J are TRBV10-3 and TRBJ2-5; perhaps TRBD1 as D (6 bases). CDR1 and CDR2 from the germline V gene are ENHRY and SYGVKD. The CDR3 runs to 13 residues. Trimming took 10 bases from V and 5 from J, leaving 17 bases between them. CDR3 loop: CATTRDMGETQYF. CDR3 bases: TGTGCCACTACTAGGGACATGGGGGAGACCCAGTACTTC.

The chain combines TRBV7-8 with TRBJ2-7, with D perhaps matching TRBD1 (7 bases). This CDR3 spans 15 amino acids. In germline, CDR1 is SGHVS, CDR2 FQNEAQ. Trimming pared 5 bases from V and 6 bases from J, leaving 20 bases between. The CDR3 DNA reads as TGTGCCAGCAGCCAAAGGCCAGGGGGGTTTAGCGAGCAGTACTTC. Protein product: CASSQRPGGFSEQYF.

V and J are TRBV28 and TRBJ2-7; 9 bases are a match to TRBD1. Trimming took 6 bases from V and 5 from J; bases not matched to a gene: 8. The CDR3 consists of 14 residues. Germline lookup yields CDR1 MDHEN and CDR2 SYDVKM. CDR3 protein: CASSPRDRVHEQYF. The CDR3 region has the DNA TGTGCCAGCAGCCCTCGGGACAGGGTCCACGAGCAGTACTTC.

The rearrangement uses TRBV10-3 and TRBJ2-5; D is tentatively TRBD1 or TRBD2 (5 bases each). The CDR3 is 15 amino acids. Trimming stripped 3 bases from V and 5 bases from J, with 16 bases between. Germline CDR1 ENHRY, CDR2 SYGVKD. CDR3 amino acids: CAISETGTPHETQYF. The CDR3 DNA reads TGTGCCATCAGTGAAACCGGGACCCCGCACGAGACCCAGTACTTC.

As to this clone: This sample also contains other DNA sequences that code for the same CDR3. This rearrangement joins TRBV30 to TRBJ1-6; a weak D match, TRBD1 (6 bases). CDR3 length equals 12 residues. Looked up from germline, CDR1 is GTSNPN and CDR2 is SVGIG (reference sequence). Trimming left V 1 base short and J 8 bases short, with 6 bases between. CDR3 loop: CAWSAGDSPLHF. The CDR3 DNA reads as TGTGCCTGGAGTGCAGGGGATTCACCCCTCCACTTT.

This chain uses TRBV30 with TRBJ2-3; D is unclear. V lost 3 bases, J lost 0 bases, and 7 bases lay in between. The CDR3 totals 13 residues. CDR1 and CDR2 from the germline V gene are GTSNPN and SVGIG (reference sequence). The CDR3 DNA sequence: TGTGCCTGGAGGGTCCCTAGCACAGATACGCAGTATTTT. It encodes CAWRVPSTDTQYF.

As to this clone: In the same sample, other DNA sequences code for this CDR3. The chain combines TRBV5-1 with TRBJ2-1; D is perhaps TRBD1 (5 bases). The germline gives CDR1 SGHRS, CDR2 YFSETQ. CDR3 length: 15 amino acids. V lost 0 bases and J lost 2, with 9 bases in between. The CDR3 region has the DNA TGCGCCAGCAGCTTGGATCCAGGGACCTACAATGAGCAGTTCTTC. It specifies CASSLDPGTYNEQFF. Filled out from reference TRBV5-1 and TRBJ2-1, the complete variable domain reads KAGVTQTPRYLIKTRGQQVTLSCSPISGHRSVSWYQQTPGQGLQFLFEYFSETQRNKGNFPGRFSGRQFSNSRSEMNVSTLELGDSALYLCASSLDPGTYNEQFFGPGTRLTVL.

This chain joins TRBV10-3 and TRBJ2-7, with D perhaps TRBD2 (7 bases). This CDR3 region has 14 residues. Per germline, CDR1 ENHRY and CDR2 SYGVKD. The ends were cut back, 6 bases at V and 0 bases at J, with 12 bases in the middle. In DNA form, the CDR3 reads TGTGCCATCAGGGGGGGGCTTCTCTCCTACGAGCAGTACTTC. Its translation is CAIRGGLLSYEQYF.

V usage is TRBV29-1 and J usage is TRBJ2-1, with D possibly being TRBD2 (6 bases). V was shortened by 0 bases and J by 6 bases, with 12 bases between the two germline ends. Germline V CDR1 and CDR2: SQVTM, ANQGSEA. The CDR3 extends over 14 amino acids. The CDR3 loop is CSVEDWRVANEQFF. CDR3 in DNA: TGCAGCGTTGAAGATTGGAGGGTAGCCAATGAGCAGTTCTTC.

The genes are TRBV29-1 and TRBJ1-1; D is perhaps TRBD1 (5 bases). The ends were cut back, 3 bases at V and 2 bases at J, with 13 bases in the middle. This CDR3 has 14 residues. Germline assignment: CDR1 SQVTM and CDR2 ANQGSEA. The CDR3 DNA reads TGCAGCGTTGAGAGACAGCTCCTAAACACTGAAGCTTTCTTT. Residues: CSVERQLLNTEAFF.

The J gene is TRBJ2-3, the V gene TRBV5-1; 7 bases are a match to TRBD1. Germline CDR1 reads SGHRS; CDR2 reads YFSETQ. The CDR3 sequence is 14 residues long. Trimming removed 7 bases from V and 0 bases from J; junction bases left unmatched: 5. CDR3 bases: TGCGCCAGCTTTGCAGGGGGAAGCACAGATACGCAGTATTTT. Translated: CASFAGGSTDTQYF.

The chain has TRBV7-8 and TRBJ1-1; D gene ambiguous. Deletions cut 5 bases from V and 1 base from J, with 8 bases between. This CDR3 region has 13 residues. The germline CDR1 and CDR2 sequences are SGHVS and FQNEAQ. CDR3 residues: CASSAESNTEAFF. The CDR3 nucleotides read TGTGCCAGCAGCGCGGAATCGAACACTGAAGCTTTCTTT. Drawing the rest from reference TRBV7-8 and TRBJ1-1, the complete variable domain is GAGVSQSPRYKVAKRGQDVALRCDPISGHVSLFWYQQALGQGPEFLTYFQNEAQLDKSGLPSDRFFAERPEGSVSTLKIQRTQQEDSAVYLCASSAESNTEAFFGQGTRLTVV.

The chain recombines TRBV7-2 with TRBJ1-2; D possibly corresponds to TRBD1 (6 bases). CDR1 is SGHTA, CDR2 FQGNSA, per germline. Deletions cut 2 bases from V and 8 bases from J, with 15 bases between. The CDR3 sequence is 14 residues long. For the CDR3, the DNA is TGTGCCAGCAGCTTAAGGAGACAGGATCAAGGCTACACCTTC. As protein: CASSLRRQDQGYTF.

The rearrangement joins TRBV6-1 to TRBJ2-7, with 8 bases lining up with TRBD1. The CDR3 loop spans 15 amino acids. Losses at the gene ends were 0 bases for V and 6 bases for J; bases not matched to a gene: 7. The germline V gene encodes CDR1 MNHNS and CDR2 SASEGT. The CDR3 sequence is CASSEAHTGGSEQYF. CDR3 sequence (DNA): TGTGCCAGCAGTGAAGCGCATACAGGGGGAAGCGAGCAGTACTTC.

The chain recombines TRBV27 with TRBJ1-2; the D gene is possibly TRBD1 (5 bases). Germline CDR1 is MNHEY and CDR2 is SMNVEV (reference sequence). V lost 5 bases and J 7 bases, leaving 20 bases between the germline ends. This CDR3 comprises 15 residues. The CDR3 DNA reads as TGTGCCAGCAGTCCCAGGACGGGGACGTTTGGTGGCTACACCTTC. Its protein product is CASSPRTGTFGGYTF.

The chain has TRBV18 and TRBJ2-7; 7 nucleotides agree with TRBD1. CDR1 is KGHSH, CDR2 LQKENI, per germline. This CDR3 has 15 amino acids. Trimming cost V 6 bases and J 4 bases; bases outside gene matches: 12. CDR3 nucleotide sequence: TGTGCCAGCTCCTGGATGCAGGGGGTAGGGTACGAGCAGTACTTC. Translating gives CASSWMQGVGYEQYF.

CDR3 in amino acids: CASSIRPGRRKNNSPLHF. CDR3 sequence (DNA): TGTGCCAGCAGCATACGACCGGGCCGAAGAAAGAATAATTCACCCCTCCACTTT. This sequence joins TRBV5-6 and TRBJ1-6, with no clear D. The CDR3 is 18 residues long. Germline V lookup: CDR1 SGHDT, CDR2 YYEEEE. V was shortened by 4 bases and J by 5 bases, with 22 bases between the two germline ends.

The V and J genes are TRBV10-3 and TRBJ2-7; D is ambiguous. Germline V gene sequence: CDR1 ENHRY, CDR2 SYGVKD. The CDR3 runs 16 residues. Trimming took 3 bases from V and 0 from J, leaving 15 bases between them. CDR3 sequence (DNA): TGTGCCATCAGTGATAATGGGGTTATCAGCTCCTACGAGCAGTACTTC. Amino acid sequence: CAISDNGVISSYEQYF.